The entry below gives a single TCR beta chain sequence along with its context. CDR1 is WNHNN, CDR2 SYGVQD, per germline (reference sequence). The CDR3 is 15 residues long. Losses at the gene ends were 3 bases for V and 10 bases for J; bases not matched to a gene: 11. The source of the sample is a study of blood T cell repertoires in COVID-19. Study background: From the United States, Italy and Spain came samples of acute and convalescent COVID-19. PBMCs, B-cell-depleted T cells, or T cells provided the cDNA or gDNA that made up the material.

In the source study's methods: Amplifying reference gene primers gave estimates of nucleated cell counts. The table came from immunoSEQ multiplex PCR; TCRdb's copy has only in-frame clones and leaves some out. D and trimming come from the DNA, and the V and J calls and clone size come from that table. The sample holds just under 100,000 clones, roughly 86% seen once. The sequence came from a woman aged 55 to 70 in a cohort sampled during active or convalescent COVID-19. The source material was peripheral blood. This rearrangement joins TRBV10-1 to TRBJ2-1; 8 nucleotides line up with TRBD2. This CDR3 reads CASSEDSSGKGEQFF. The CDR3 region has the DNA TGCGCCAGCAGTGAAGATAGTAGCGGGAAGGGCGAGCAGTTCTTC.